This entry lists 26 T cell receptor beta chains sequenced from one sample in a study of blood T cell repertoires in COVID-19. TCRdb's table, derived via immunoSEQ multiplex PCR, lists solely in-frame clones and lacks some. The data contain under 300,000 clones, under 90% of them singletons. Sequenced input: PBMCs or T cells enriched from blood (not recorded which). The receptor set was obtained from a woman between 40 and 55 years old who had recovered from COVID-19.

The chain is built from TRBV6-5 and TRBJ1-2, with D possibly TRBD1 on 6 matching bases. Germline V CDR1 and CDR2: MNHEY, SVGAGI. The V end was cut by 6 bases, the J end by 4 bases, with 12 bases between. The length of the CDR3 is 13 residues. The CDR3 here is CASSAGDSYGYTF. The CDR3 coding sequence is TGTGCCAGCAGCGCAGGGGATAGCTATGGCTACACCTTC.

The chain has TRBV12-3 or TRBV12-4 and TRBJ2-4, with a possible D match to TRBD2 (5 bases). The ends were cut back, 1 base at V and 12 bases at J, with 13 bases in the middle. The CDR3 sequence is 13 residues long. CDR3 amino acids: CASSLVPLVPQYF. In nucleotides, the CDR3 is TGTGCCAGCAGTTTAGTCCCACTAGTTCCTCAGTACTTC.

The CDR3 region is CASSTAGAINEQYF. The CDR3 region has the DNA TGTGCCAGTAGTACTGCAGGGGCGATTAACGAGCAGTACTTC. V is TRBV19 and J is TRBJ2-7, with a possible D match to TRBD1 (6 bases). This CDR3 has 14 amino acids. V was clipped by 4 bases and J by 5 bases, with 15 bases between them. Germline CDR1 LNHDA, CDR2 SQIVND (reference sequence).

CDR3 region: CSASVRGMGSYNEQFF. The CDR3 region has the DNA TGCAGTGCTAGTGTGAGGGGGATGGGCTCCTACAATGAGCAGTTCTTC. The chain uses TRBV20-1 and TRBJ2-1; a weak D match, TRBD1 (6 bases). This CDR3 is built from 16 residues. The V gene's germline CDR1 is DFQATT and CDR2 SNEGSKA (reference sequence). Trimming removed 3 bases from V and 0 bases from J, with 15 bases in between.

The CDR3 here is CASSGGPHGVSPLHF. CDR3 coding DNA: TGTGCCAGCAGCGGAGGGCCCCACGGGGTGTCACCCCTCCACTTT. V usage is TRBV7-2 and J usage is TRBJ1-6; unclear D gene. The germline CDR1 and CDR2 sequences are SGHTA and FQGNSA. The CDR3 is 15 residues long. V lost 5 bases to trimming and J lost 10 bases, with 18 bases between them. Full variable domain (outside the CDR3, taken from reference TRBV7-2 and TRBJ1-6): GAGVSQSPSNKVTEKGKDVELRCDPISGHTALYWYRQSLGQGLEFLIYFQGNSAPDKSGLPSDRFSAERTGGSVSTLTIQRTQQEDSAVYLCASSGGPHGVSPLHFGNGTRLTVT.

The V call is TRBV27, the J call TRBJ1-2, with 10 bases identical to TRBD1. V shed 6 bases and J 8 bases; nucleotides not matched to a gene: 6. Germline assignment: CDR1 MNHEY and CDR2 SMNVEV (reference sequence). This CDR3 contains 13 residues. The CDR3 sequence: CASRKTGGEGYTF. DNA of the CDR3: TGTGCCAGCAGAAAGACAGGGGGCGAAGGCTACACCTTC.

The chain recombines TRBV2 with TRBJ1-1; a possible D gene is TRBD1 (6 bases). The CDR3 loop spans 14 amino acids. CDR1 SNHLY and CDR2 FYNNEI come from the germline V gene. The germline V and J ends were trimmed by 7 bases and 0 bases, with 12 bases remaining between them. Written as DNA, the CDR3 is TGTGCCAGCACCCGACAGGCAATGAACACTGAAGCTTTCTTT. Protein: CASTRQAMNTEAFF.

CDR3 loop: CSVEGTSGSTETQYF. CDR3 in DNA: TGCAGCGTTGAAGGGACTAGCGGGAGTACCGAGACCCAGTACTTC. The chain is built from TRBV29-1 and TRBJ2-5, with 13 nucleotides matching TRBD2. CDR1 is SQVTM, CDR2 ANQGSEA, per germline. This CDR3 comprises 15 residues. V was pared by 1 base and J by 5 bases, with 4 bases of the junction left unmatched. Variable domain in full (rest from reference TRBV29-1 and TRBJ2-5): SAVISQKPSRDICQRGTSLTIQCQVDSQVTMMFWYRQQPGQSLTLIATANQGSEATYESGFVIDKFPISRPNLTFSTLTVSNMSPEDSSIYLCSVEGTSGSTETQYFGPGTRLLVL.

The chain recombines TRBV5-1 with TRBJ2-5; maybe TRBD1 (5 bases). V was cut by 0 bases and J by 5 bases, with 14 bases left in between. The CDR3 consists of 15 residues. CDR1 and CDR2 from the germline V gene are SGHRS and YFSETQ. The CDR3 spells CASSLARGFGETQYF. The CDR3 DNA is TGCGCCAGCAGCTTGGCTAGGGGTTTCGGGGAGACCCAGTACTTC.

The rearrangement links TRBV4-1 to TRBJ2-7; 10 positions agree with TRBD1. The CDR3 runs 19 residues. V dropped 1 base and J dropped 2; count of bases not matched to a gene: 14. CDR1 and CDR2 from the germline V gene are MGHRA and YSYEKL. For the CDR3, the DNA is TGCGCCAGCAGCCAAGTGGGACGGGACAGGGGTAGATCTCCCTACGAGCAGTACTTC. Translating it yields CASSQVGRDRGRSPYEQYF.

The chain has TRBV14 and TRBJ2-5; weak D call: TRBD1 (6 bases). The germline CDR1 and CDR2 sequences are SGHDN and FVKESK. V lost 6 bases to trimming and J lost 5 bases, with 13 bases between them. This CDR3 contains 13 residues. CDR3 nucleotides: TGTGCCAGCAGTCGGACAGTGAGGGAGACCCAGTACTTC. It is translated as CASSRTVRETQYF.

This rearrangement joins TRBV15 to TRBJ2-2, with a tentative D call TRBD1 (6 bases). Per the germline V gene, CDR1 is LNHNV and CDR2 is YYDKDF (reference sequence). Trimming pared 1 base from V and 2 bases from J, leaving 14 bases between. The CDR3 has 17 amino acids. The CDR3 DNA reads TGTGCCACCAGCAGAGGGATCGGGACATCCAACACCGGGGAGCTGTTTTTT. Protein sequence: CATSRGIGTSNTGELFF.

This clone was observed once. The V call is TRBV5-5, the J call TRBJ2-7; no clear D. V gave up 4 bases and J gave up 9 bases, with 11 bases separating them. There are 11 residues in the CDR3. CDR1 and CDR2 from the germline V gene are SGHKS and YYEKEE (reference sequence). The CDR3 spells CASSGDGWQYF. In nucleotides, the CDR3 is TGTGCCAGCAGCGGTGACGGGTGGCAGTACTTC.

In this sample, this clone turned up once. This chain uses TRBV9 with TRBJ2-1, with D possibly TRBD1 on 6 matching bases. Looked up from germline, CDR1 is SGDLS and CDR2 is YYNGEE. Trimming left V 0 bases short and J 2 bases short, with 12 bases between. The CDR3 is 16 amino acids. This CDR3 reads CASSVVQGTTYNEQFF. The CDR3 DNA sequence: TGTGCCAGCAGCGTAGTTCAGGGGACGACCTACAATGAGCAGTTCTTC.

The chain is built from TRBV5-6 and TRBJ2-1; 7 bases match TRBD1. Germline V gene data show CDR1 as SGHDT and CDR2 as YYEEEE. V lost 2 bases, J lost 8 bases, and 10 bases stayed unmatched. The CDR3 runs 15 residues. The chain's CDR3 is CASSLGQARTDEQFF. In DNA form, the CDR3 reads TGTGCCAGCAGCTTAGGACAGGCCCGAACGGATGAGCAGTTCTTC.

The V call is TRBV6-1, the J call TRBJ1-1; D uncertain. This CDR3 is 14 amino acids long. Germline V lookup: CDR1 MNHNS, CDR2 SASEGT. V gave up 3 bases and J gave up 1 base, with 9 bases separating them. The CDR3 protein is CASSELAGNTEAFF. As DNA, the CDR3 is TGTGCCAGCAGTGAGTTGGCGGGGAACACTGAAGCTTTCTTT.

This rearrangement joins TRBV30 to TRBJ2-1, with TRBD2 matching 14 bases. The V gene's germline CDR1 is GTSNPN and CDR2 SVGIG (reference sequence). With 3 bases clipped from V and 7 bases from J, the junction kept 8 bases outside the gene matches. CDR3 length: 16 residues. CDR3 residues: CAWSGDRLAGGNEQFF. The CDR3 DNA reads TGTGCCTGGAGCGGCGATCGACTAGCGGGGGGGAATGAGCAGTTCTTC.

Details on this clone: Germline is not matched at one junction end, which may reflect a read error. V gene TRBV5-1 combines with J gene TRBJ2-3; 10 bases line up with TRBD2. Germline-derived CDR1 and CDR2 are SGHRS and YFSETQ. The CDR3 has 16 residues. The CDR3, as DNA: TGCGCCAGCAGCTTGCTCCCTAGCGGGGGCACGGATACGCAGTATTTT. Translating gives CASSLLPSGGTDTQYF.

The chain employs TRBV18 and TRBJ2-7; D gene uncertain. Trimming removed 4 bases at V and 3 bases at J, with 19 bases between. Looked up from germline, CDR1 is KGHSH and CDR2 is LQKENI. The CDR3 covers 16 residues. For the CDR3, the DNA is TGTGCCAGCTCACGGTTGCCGAGTAGAGGTGACTACGAGCAGTACTTC. Translated: CASSRLPSRGDYEQYF. The entire variable domain, with the rest obtained from reference TRBV18 and TRBJ2-7, is as follows: NAGVMQNPRHLVRRRGQEARLRCSPMKGHSHVYWYRQLPEEGLKFMVYLQKENIIDESGMPKERFSAEFPKEGPSILRIQQVVRGDSAAYFCASSRLPSRGDYEQYFGPGTRLTVT.

This rearrangement joins TRBV9 to TRBJ1-4, with 11 nucleotides matching TRBD1. CDR3 length: 17 residues. Germline trimming cut 3 bases from V and 2 bases from J; bases unmatched to any gene: 6. Germline V CDR1 and CDR2: SGDLS, YYNGEE. The DNA of the CDR3 is TGTGCCAGCAGCGATTCCGGGACAGGGGGGACTAATGAAAAACTGTTTTTT. It encodes CASSDSGTGGTNEKLFF.

This clone was counted a few times. The gene calls are TRBV7-2 and TRBJ2-7; 7 nucleotides match TRBD1. After removal of 4 bases from V and 6 bases from J, the junction contained 15 bases not matched to a gene. Germline V lookup: CDR1 SGHTA, CDR2 FQGNSA. The CDR3 loop spans 16 amino acids. Written as DNA, the CDR3 is TGTGCCAGCAGCTCCAAGGGGACAGCAGGGGTGGGCGAGCAGTACTTC. Its protein product is CASSSKGTAGVGEQYF.

V gene TRBV4-1 combines with J gene TRBJ2-7; TRBD2 might be the D (6 bases). The germline gives CDR1 MGHRA, CDR2 YSYEKL. Trimming removed 4 bases from V and 1 base from J, with 20 bases in between. The CDR3 consists of 17 residues. The CDR3: CASSLRAPGEGSYEQYF. CDR3 sequence (DNA): TGCGCCAGCAGCCTTAGGGCTCCGGGAGAGGGTTCCTACGAGCAGTACTTC.

This clone has a single count. The chain combines TRBV11-3 with TRBJ1-5, with a tentative D call TRBD1 (6 bases). The ends were cut back, 0 bases at V and 3 bases at J, with 18 bases in the middle. Germline V CDR1 and CDR2: SGHNT, YENEEA. The CDR3 contains 18 residues. As DNA, the CDR3 is TGTGCCAGCAGCTTAGACCACAGGGAGAGTATTAACAATCAGCCCCAGCATTTT. This sequence encodes CASSLDHRESINNQPQHF.

This clone appeared a few times. V usage is TRBV6-6 and J usage is TRBJ1-5; a possible D gene is TRBD1 (6 bases). The CDR3 sequence is 16 residues long. V lost 7 bases, J lost 5 bases, and 21 bases lay in between. Germline CDR1 reads MNHNY; CDR2 reads SVGAGI (reference sequence). The DNA for the CDR3 is TGTGCCAGCACCCACCGGTCCGCAGGGGCGGATCAGCCCCAGCATTTT. Translating it yields CASTHRSAGADQPQHF.

The rearrangement links TRBV30 to TRBJ2-2, with D perhaps matching TRBD1 (6 bases). V shed 2 bases and J shed 10 bases, with 11 bases lying between them. The length of the CDR3 is 12 residues. Germline loops: CDR1 GTSNPN, CDR2 SVGIG (reference sequence). DNA of the CDR3: TGTGCCTGGAGTCTCGGGACAACGGAGCTGTTTTTT. Protein sequence: CAWSLGTTELFF.

The gene calls are TRBV21-1 and TRBJ1-6; TRBD1 is the table's D call and was not checked against the DNA. TRBV21-1 corresponds to a pseudogene. There are 19 residues in the CDR3. The CDR3 region is CASSDRGDRGLSGNSPLHF. CDR3 in DNA: TGTGCCAGCAGCGATAGGGGGGACAGGGGGCTATCGGGAAATTCACCCCTCCACTTT.